This T cell receptor (beta chain) was sequenced in a study of blood T cell repertoires in COVID-19. Study overall: Samples representing acute and convalescent COVID-19 were sourced from the United States, Italy and Spain. PBMCs, B-cell-depleted T cells, or T cells provided the cDNA or gDNA that made up the material.

This clone showed up just once. Losses at the gene ends were 3 bases for V and 5 bases for J; bases not matched to a gene: 5. CDR1 is GTSNPN and CDR2 is SVGIG in the germline V gene (reference sequence). The CDR3 has 14 residues. As processed by the authors: Reference gene primer amplification in the assay estimated nucleated cell counts. Sequencing was performed with immunoSEQ multiplex PCR; in TCRdb, only in-frame clones are kept and a portion is missing. V and J calls and clone size are those listed in that table; D and trimming were worked out from the DNA. The top ten clones hold about 3% of a sample with approximately 230,000 clones, 87% of them seen once.

Sequenced sample: peripheral blood. The V and J genes are TRBV30 and TRBJ2-5; 11 nucleotides line up with TRBD1. This clonotype originated in a man between 18 and 35 years old with active or convalescent COVID-19. CDR3 DNA sequence: TGTGCCTGGAGCCGCAGGGACAGGGGGGAGACCCAGTACTTC. Its translation: CAWSRRDRGETQYF.